The table lists the clone carrying this T cell receptor beta chain with a count of one. CDR3 size: 14 residues. The trim removed 2 bases at V and 7 bases at J, leaving 5 bases unmatched. Germline V gene sequence: CDR1 SGDLS, CDR2 YYNGEE. This sample is part of a study of blood T cell repertoires in COVID-19. Study at large: Sources were T cells, B-cell-depleted T cells, or PBMCs; the material itself was cDNA or gDNA.

The method was immunoSEQ multiplex PCR; TCRdb's version includes in-frame clones alone and lacks a portion of them. The table lists about 210,000 clones, about 89% of them singletons, with about 8.8% in the top ten. Sequencing was carried out using PBMCs or T cells enriched from blood (not recorded which). The chain is built from TRBV9 and TRBJ2-7; TRBD1 matches at 11 bases. The receptor comes from a woman in her late teens or twenties who had recovered from COVID-19. This chain's CDR3 is CASSVGQGAMEQYF. The CDR3 DNA sequence: TGTGCCAGCAGCGTCGGACAGGGGGCAATGGAGCAGTACTTC.